This T cell receptor beta chain was obtained from a study of CD8 T cells in ankylosing spondylitis. General observations from the study: Made up of eight highly homologous variants, a TCR beta motif appeared characteristic of ankylosing spondylitis blood.

Worth noting for this clonotype: Its antigen remains unidentified.

From the 5' RACE reads, TCRdb called clonotypes with MiXCR, one entry per CDR3 protein. In the table there are some 26,000 distinct CDR3 sequences, 17% of which are singletons. The clonotype was recovered from a male donor with ankylosing spondylitis or in good health (not recorded which). Sequenced material: blood.

CDR3 protein: CASSPLGGAGSYEQYF. In nucleotides, the CDR3 is TGCGCCAGCAGCCCCCTAGGGGGGGCAGGCTCCTACGAGCAGTACTTC. This chain links TRBV4-3 with TRBJ2-7; a possible D gene is TRBD2 (7 bases). With 4 bases removed from V and 0 bases from J, the gap between germline ends came to 16 bases. Germline V CDR1 and CDR2: LGHNA, YSLEER. This CDR3 is built from 16 residues.